The next 3 T cell receptor beta chains were all read from a single sample in a study of blood T cells in healthy people across ages (dated by TCRdb to between 2014 and 2017). Library method: 5' RACE. TCRdb records Illumina HiSeq 2500 as the sequencer. The second PCR ran for roughly 7 to 12 cycles and used a J-beta primer mix along with a sample-barcoded 5' primer. TCRdb applied fastp at Q25 and MiXCR to the public reads, then kept only in-frame beta chains. Every CDR3 protein is listed once, alongside the most common genes and DNA of its rows. Across this sample there are around 1,000,000 distinct CDR3 sequences, with 25% seen only once. The top ten clonotypes cover approximately 0.7% of the sample. The data also belong to a second study, concerning T cells of mothers and their children.

The sequencing sample was made of blood. The receptors here all came from a girl aged 2 to 10 in good health.

This clonotype was counted only a few times. V and J are TRBV25-1 and TRBJ2-5, with a weak D call TRBD1 (7 bases). The assigned J gene may be wrong: the sequence end matches TRBJ2-7 better. CDR3 length equals 15 residues. The germline V gene encodes CDR1 MGHDK and CDR2 SYGVNS. CDR3 DNA sequence: TGTGCCAGCAGGAGTCCGGGGGACAGCAACTACGAGCAGTACTTC. The encoded protein is CASRSPGDSNYEQYF.

The chain is built from TRBV15 and TRBJ1-4, with unresolved D. Germline lookup yields CDR1 LNHNV and CDR2 YYDKDF (reference sequence). Trimming pared 1 base from V and 0 bases from J, leaving 3 bases between. The CDR3 has 14 residues. In nucleotides, the CDR3 is TGTGCCACCAGCAGAGTAGCAACTAATGAAAAACTGTTTTTT. This codes for CATSRVATNEKLFF.

The chain joins TRBV7-8 to TRBJ1-1, with D unclear. This CDR3 has 16 amino acids. Germline values: CDR1 SGHVS, CDR2 FQNEAQ. Trimming pared 7 bases from V and 1 base from J, leaving 19 bases between. CDR3 DNA sequence: TGTGCCAGCACCCCACTACCTCGGGTGGGGAACACTGAAGCTTTCTTT. Protein sequence: CASTPLPRVGNTEAFF.